This is a list of T cell receptor beta chains from one sample in a study of STAT5B mutations in CD4+ large granular lymphocyte leukemia. Repertoires were generated with immunoSEQ multiplex PCR, while TCRdb's copy carries only in-frame clones and drops some. In the table there are fewer than 35,000 clones, approximately 88% of which are singletons. Input material: CD4+ T cells from blood buffy coats. These receptors all come from a human donor in good health. Each CDR3 is given with its conserved first and last residue. A D gene is named only where the DNA matches it firmly. Size is stated for part of the rows, as once, few or many counts, or as a class when the clone is expanded.

j_gene: TRBJ1-2; d_gene: TRBD1; v_gene: TRBV6-5; abundance: -; CDR3nt: TGTGCCAGCAGTACCTACAGGGGTTTCGGCTACACCTTC; CDR3aa: CASSTYRGFGYTF
j_gene: TRBJ1-3; d_gene: TRBD1; v_gene: TRBV7-2; abundance: -; CDR3nt: TGTGCCAGCAGCTTCGGGACAGGGGGCTTCACCATATATTTT; CDR3aa: CASSFGTGGFTIYF
j_gene: TRBJ2-7; d_gene: -; v_gene: TRBV5-4; abundance: -; CDR3nt: TGTGCCAGCAGCTTGATCGGGGGAGCCTACGAGCAGTACTTC; CDR3aa: CASSLIGGAYEQYF
j_gene: TRBJ1-5; d_gene: -; v_gene: TRBV30; abundance: -; CDR3nt: TGTGCCTGGAGTGGCCCTTCGGGTTATAGCAATCAGCCCCAGCATTTT; CDR3aa: CAWSGPSGYSNQPQHF
j_gene: TRBJ2-1; d_gene: -; v_gene: TRBV7-2; abundance: -; CDR3nt: TGTGCCAGCAGCGCACCGGGACCCAATGAGCAGTTCTTC; CDR3aa: CASSAPGPNEQFF
j_gene: TRBJ2-5; d_gene: -; v_gene: TRBV14; abundance: -; CDR3nt: TGTGCCAGCAGCCAAGTCCACCCTTCAGGCACCCAGTACTTC; CDR3aa: CASSQVHPSGTQYF
j_gene: TRBJ1-5; d_gene: -; v_gene: TRBV5-6; abundance: -; CDR3nt: TGTGCCAGCAGCTTGGCCGTTCAGGTCAATCAGCCCCAGCATTTT; CDR3aa: CASSLAVQVNQPQHF
j_gene: TRBJ2-3; d_gene: -; v_gene: TRBV18; abundance: once; CDR3nt: TGTGCCAGCTCACCAGGTAGTACAGATACGCAGTATTTT; CDR3aa: CASSPGSTDTQYF
j_gene: TRBJ1-1; d_gene: -; v_gene: TRBV7-3; abundance: -; CDR3nt: TGTGCCAGCAGCCTCGCGGGGGCGGGGACTGAAGCTTTCTTT; CDR3aa: CASSLAGAGTEAFF
j_gene: TRBJ2-7; d_gene: TRBD2; v_gene: TRBV13; abundance: -; CDR3nt: TGTGCCAGCACCCCAAGCGGGAGGGGTCCCTACGAGCAGTACTTC; CDR3aa: CASTPSGRGPYEQYF
j_gene: TRBJ1-2; d_gene: TRBD1; v_gene: TRBV5-5; abundance: -; CDR3nt: TGTGCCAGCAGAAGGACAGGGGACTATGGCTACACCTTC; CDR3aa: CASRRTGDYGYTF
j_gene: TRBJ1-1; d_gene: -; v_gene: TRBV5-6; abundance: -; CDR3nt: TGTGCCAGCAGCCCACCCCATCACAGGTCGGGGGCTTTCTTT; CDR3aa: CASSPPHHRSGAFF
j_gene: TRBJ1-4; d_gene: -; v_gene: TRBV6-6; abundance: once; CDR3nt: TGTGCCAGCAGTATGAGGTCCTATGAAAAACTGTTTTTT; CDR3aa: CASSMRSYEKLFF
j_gene: TRBJ1-1; d_gene: -; v_gene: TRBV11-3; abundance: -; CDR3nt: TGTGCCAGCAGCATCCAGGGAGGATTGAACACTGAAGCTTTCTTT; CDR3aa: CASSIQGGLNTEAFF
j_gene: TRBJ2-1; d_gene: -; v_gene: TRBV5-1; abundance: once; CDR3nt: TGCGCCAGCAGCTTGGTTGGTCGGTCGTCGGCCGGAAACAATGAGCAGTTCTTC; CDR3aa: CASSLVGRSSAGNNEQFF
j_gene: TRBJ2-7; d_gene: -; v_gene: TRBV7-2; abundance: -; CDR3nt: TGTGCCAGCAGCCCCTTGGGACCACCAATCCACTGGGGACGCGAGCAGTACTTC; CDR3aa: CASSPLGPPIHWGREQYF
j_gene: TRBJ1-4; d_gene: TRBD1; v_gene: TRBV27; abundance: -; CDR3nt: TGTGCCAGCAGTCCCCGGGACAGTGAAAAACTGTTTTTT; CDR3aa: CASSPRDSEKLFF
j_gene: TRBJ1-2; d_gene: -; v_gene: TRBV6-6; abundance: -; CDR3nt: TGTGCCAGCAGTTCCGGGACCGCTATTGACTACACCTTC; CDR3aa: CASSSGTAIDYTF
j_gene: TRBJ2-5; d_gene: -; v_gene: TRBV7-9; abundance: -; CDR3nt: TGTGCCAGCAGCTTAGTTGGCCAAGAGACCCAGTACTTC; CDR3aa: CASSLVGQETQYF
j_gene: TRBJ2-7; d_gene: -; v_gene: TRBV11-2; abundance: -; CDR3nt: TGTGCCAGCAGCTTAGGACGACTCCCCTGGGTGGAGGAGCAGTACTTC; CDR3aa: CASSLGRLPWVEEQYF
j_gene: TRBJ1-2; d_gene: -; v_gene: TRBV9; abundance: -; CDR3nt: TGTGCCAGCAGCGTAGGGATGCCTAAACTCCACCCGGGCTACACCTTC; CDR3aa: CASSVGMPKLHPGYTF
j_gene: TRBJ1-1; d_gene: TRBD1; v_gene: TRBV27; abundance: few; CDR3nt: TGTGCCAGCAGTTCCCGCAAGGGGGCGAACACTGAAGCTTTCTTT; CDR3aa: CASSSRKGANTEAFF
j_gene: TRBJ1-2; d_gene: -; v_gene: TRBV14; abundance: -; CDR3nt: TGTGCCAGCAGCCAAGTAAAAATGCCCGCGGCCGGCTACACCTTC; CDR3aa: CASSQVKMPAAGYTF
j_gene: TRBJ2-7; d_gene: -; v_gene: TRBV6-5; abundance: -; CDR3nt: TGTGCCAGCCACGGGCCTCCTTACTACGAGCAGTACTTC; CDR3aa: CASHGPPYYEQYF
j_gene: TRBJ2-1; d_gene: -; v_gene: TRBV21-1; abundance: -; CDR3nt: TGTGCCAGCATGGGCGGGAGGGGAGGGAAAACCTACAATGAGCAGTTCTTC; CDR3aa: CASMGGRGGKTYNEQFF
j_gene: TRBJ2-1; d_gene: TRBD1; v_gene: TRBV9; abundance: -; CDR3nt: TGTGCCAGCAGCCCGAGGGGGCGGACCTCCTACAATGAGCAGTTCTTC; CDR3aa: CASSPRGRTSYNEQFF
j_gene: TRBJ1-5; d_gene: -; v_gene: TRBV7-2; abundance: -; CDR3nt: TGTGCCAGCAGCTTATCCGGGAATCAGCCCCAGCATTTT; CDR3aa: CASSLSGNQPQHF
j_gene: TRBJ1-4; d_gene: -; v_gene: TRBV30; abundance: -; CDR3nt: TGTGCCTGGACGGCTAATGAAAAACTGTTTTTT; CDR3aa: CAWTANEKLFF
j_gene: TRBJ2-7; d_gene: TRBD1; v_gene: TRBV28; abundance: once; CDR3nt: TGTGCCAGCAGCTATCACCCGGGACAGGGTGCAGGTGAGCAGTACTTC; CDR3aa: CASSYHPGQGAGEQYF
j_gene: TRBJ2-1; d_gene: TRBD2; v_gene: TRBV7-7; abundance: once; CDR3nt: TGTGCTAGCAGCTTAGGAAGCGGGAGTGACACCTACAATGAGCAGTTCTTC; CDR3aa: CASSLGSGSDTYNEQFF
j_gene: TRBJ1-2; d_gene: -; v_gene: TRBV6-5; abundance: -; CDR3nt: TGTGCCAGCAGCTCATATGGGAGAAACTATGGCTACACCTTC; CDR3aa: CASSSYGRNYGYTF
j_gene: TRBJ2-3; d_gene: TRBD2; v_gene: TRBV19; abundance: -; CDR3nt: TGTGCCAGTAGCGAAGCCGGGACTAGCGTAGATACGCAGTATTTT; CDR3aa: CASSEAGTSVDTQYF
j_gene: TRBJ1-1; d_gene: TRBD1; v_gene: TRBV27; abundance: -; CDR3nt: TGTGCCAGCACCCGGGGGACAGGGAGTTCCGATGTCACTGAAGCTTTCTTT; CDR3aa: CASTRGTGSSDVTEAFF
j_gene: TRBJ2-2; d_gene: -; v_gene: TRBV5-1; abundance: -; CDR3nt: TGCGCCAGCAGCTTGGGGGCGGACTCAGCCAACACCGGGGAGCTGTTTTTT; CDR3aa: CASSLGADSANTGELFF
j_gene: TRBJ2-7; d_gene: -; v_gene: TRBV19; abundance: -; CDR3nt: TGTGCCAGTAAGTACAGGAGCTCCTACGAGCAGTACTTC; CDR3aa: CASKYRSSYEQYF
j_gene: TRBJ2-5; d_gene: -; v_gene: TRBV9; abundance: -; CDR3nt: TGTGCCAGCAGCGTAATGGGTGAAGGGAGGGAGACCCAGTACTTC; CDR3aa: CASSVMGEGRETQYF
j_gene: TRBJ1-5; d_gene: TRBD1; v_gene: TRBV19; abundance: -; CDR3nt: TGTGCCAGTAGCAAAGGACAGGGCAATCAGCCCCAGCATTTT; CDR3aa: CASSKGQGNQPQHF
j_gene: TRBJ2-7; d_gene: -; v_gene: TRBV6-5; abundance: -; CDR3nt: TGTGCCAGCAGTTACTCGAGGGACCCCGGTCGGCAGTACTTC; CDR3aa: CASSYSRDPGRQYF
j_gene: TRBJ2-3; d_gene: -; v_gene: TRBV9; abundance: -; CDR3nt: TGTGCCAGCAGCGTAGGGACCACCCCAGGTGATACGCAGTATTTT; CDR3aa: CASSVGTTPGDTQYF
j_gene: TRBJ1-5; d_gene: -; v_gene: TRBV6-5; abundance: once; CDR3nt: TGTGCCAGCAGTTTTACCGGGACTGAAGATCAGCCCCAGCATTTT; CDR3aa: CASSFTGTEDQPQHF
j_gene: TRBJ1-1; d_gene: -; v_gene: TRBV7-9; abundance: -; CDR3nt: TGTGCCAGCAGCCAAGAGCCCGGGACAGAAGCTTTCTTT; CDR3aa: CASSQEPGTEAFF
j_gene: TRBJ2-7; d_gene: -; v_gene: TRBV4-3; abundance: -; CDR3nt: TGCGCCAGCAGCCACGCCTGGGGGTGGGGATACGAGCAGTACTTC; CDR3aa: CASSHAWGWGYEQYF
j_gene: TRBJ1-1; d_gene: -; v_gene: TRBV6-6; abundance: -; CDR3nt: TGTGCCAGCAGGGCGCCCGGGGCCAGCAACACTGAAGCTTTCTTT; CDR3aa: CASRAPGASNTEAFF
j_gene: TRBJ2-3; d_gene: -; v_gene: TRBV9; abundance: -; CDR3nt: TGTGCCAGCAGCGTAGCCAACCCAGATACGCAGTATTTT; CDR3aa: CASSVANPDTQYF
j_gene: TRBJ1-1; d_gene: -; v_gene: TRBV7-9; abundance: once; CDR3nt: TGTGCCAGCAGCGGCCAACGGACACCACGGACTGAAGCTTTCTTT; CDR3aa: CASSGQRTPRTEAFF
j_gene: TRBJ1-5; d_gene: -; v_gene: TRBV5-1; abundance: -; CDR3nt: TGCGCCAGCAGCAGTCACGCAGGGGAGAAGCCCCAGCATTTT; CDR3aa: CASSSHAGEKPQHF